This TCR beta chain was sequenced in a study of shared clonotypes between healthy human individuals. At the level of the study: A donor's plate count was three for CD4 naive and three for CD4 memory; CD8 naive had two and CD8 memory one. General study results and limits: An expected dependence of interdonor clonotype sharing on sequencing depth was noted. Naive subsets usually exceeded memory subsets in estimated richness.

When replicate PCRs were run on sorted subsets, they used around 200 ng DNA, about 31,000 T cell genomes. Here immunoSEQ multiplex PCR was the method, and the copy in TCRdb shows in-frame clones only, minus some. The data show about 2.4 million clones, about 92% seen once. The CDR3 is 14 residues long. CDR1 is SGHRS and CDR2 is YFSETQ in the germline V gene. V was cut by 5 bases and J by 10 bases, with 19 bases left in between. Details on this clone: Its antigen remains unidentified.

The V gene is TRBV5-1, the J gene TRBJ2-1; D tentatively reads TRBD1 or TRBD2 (5 bases each). The sample was naive CD4+ T cells sorted from blood. Subset: CD45RA+ positively selected. The sequence derives from a man between 18 and 35 years old in good health. The CDR3 protein is CASSFTPGPWEQFF. CDR3 in DNA: TGCGCCAGCAGTTTCACTCCGGGACCGTGGGAGCAGTTCTTC.